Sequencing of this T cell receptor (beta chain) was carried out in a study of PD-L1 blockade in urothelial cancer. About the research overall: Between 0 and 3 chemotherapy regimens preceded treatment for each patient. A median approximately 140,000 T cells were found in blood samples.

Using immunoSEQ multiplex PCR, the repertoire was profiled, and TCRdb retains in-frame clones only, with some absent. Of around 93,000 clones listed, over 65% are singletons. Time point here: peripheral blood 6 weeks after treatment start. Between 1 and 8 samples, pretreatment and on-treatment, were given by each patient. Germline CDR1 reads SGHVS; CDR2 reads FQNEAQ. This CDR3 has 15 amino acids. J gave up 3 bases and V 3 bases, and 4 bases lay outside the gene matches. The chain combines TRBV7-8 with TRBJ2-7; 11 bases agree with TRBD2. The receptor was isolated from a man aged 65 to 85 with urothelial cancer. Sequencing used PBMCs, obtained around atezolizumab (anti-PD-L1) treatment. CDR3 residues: CASSFSTSGSYEQYF. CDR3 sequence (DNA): TGTGCCAGCAGCTTCAGCACTAGCGGGAGCTACGAGCAGTACTTC.